The 6 T cell receptor beta chains in this list originate from one sample, sequenced in a study of CD8 T cells in ankylosing spondylitis. MiXCR was run by TCRdb on the 5' RACE reads, yielding one entry per CDR3 protein. The sample carries 200,000 to 300,000 distinct CDR3 sequences, about 10% recorded once. Sequenced material: blood, either unsorted or a sorted T cell fraction (not recorded which). The source is a male donor with ankylosing spondylitis or in good health (not recorded which).

CDR3 in amino acids: CASSVGVGSNEKLFF. The CDR3 coding sequence is TGTGCCAGCAGCGTAGGAGTGGGTTCTAATGAAAAACTGTTTTTT. The gene calls are TRBV9 and TRBJ1-4; D remains unclear. Trimming took off 0 bases at V and 3 bases at J, with 9 bases between the two ends. The length of the CDR3 is 15 residues. The germline gives CDR1 SGDLS, CDR2 YYNGEE.

V is TRBV7-9 and J is TRBJ2-4, with D perhaps matching TRBD1 or TRBD2 (6 bases each). Germline CDR1 is SEHNR and CDR2 is FQNEAQ (reference sequence). V was cut by 5 bases and J by 3 bases, with 17 bases left in between. The CDR3 consists of 16 residues. The CDR3 spells CASSPKAEGVKNIQYF. The CDR3 DNA reads TGTGCCAGCAGCCCTAAGGCGGAGGGGGTCAAAAACATTCAGTACTTC.

This clonotype was detected many times. J is TRBJ2-5 and V is TRBV28; no firm D call. The CDR3 has 16 amino acids. The ends were cut back, 3 bases at V and 2 bases at J, with 16 bases in the middle. Germline CDR1 reads MDHEN; CDR2 reads SYDVKM. CDR3 residues: CASSLAGRAPQETQYF. The CDR3 bases are TGTGCCAGCAGTTTGGCTGGACGGGCCCCACAAGAGACCCAGTACTTC.

About this clonotype: A much larger clone is a single base away; this may be a read error. V is TRBV12-3 or TRBV12-4 and J is TRBJ2-1, with 13 bases aligning to TRBD2. The length of the CDR3 is 22 residues. CDR3 in amino acids: CANSLGKRGVRTSGRAYNEQFF. The DNA of the CDR3 is TGTGCCAACAGTTTGGGGAAGAGGGGTGTCCGGACTAGCGGGAGAGCGTACAATGAGCAGTTCTTC.

The chain has TRBV15 and TRBJ1-1; 7 bases agree with TRBD1. The germline V gene encodes CDR1 LNHNV and CDR2 YYDKDF (reference sequence). This CDR3 has 16 residues. After removal of 1 base from V and 10 bases from J, the junction contained 15 bases not matched to a gene. The chain's CDR3 is CATSRAQTGSEGGAFF. CDR3 DNA sequence: TGTGCCACCAGCAGAGCCCAGACAGGGTCGGAGGGTGGAGCTTTCTTT.

In this sample, this clonotype turned up many times. The rearrangement links TRBV20-1 to TRBJ2-1, with D tentatively TRBD1 or TRBD2 (6 bases each). The CDR3 covers 15 residues. Germline CDR1 is DFQATT and CDR2 is SNEGSKA (reference sequence). Trimming removed 4 bases from V and 5 bases from J, with 18 bases in between. CDR3 sequence reads: CSATIIGGPDNEQFF. The CDR3 bases are TGCAGTGCTACTATTATAGGGGGGCCGGACAATGAGCAGTTCTTC.